Below are 28 T cell receptor beta chains sequenced from a single sample in a study of cytomegalovirus exposure and HLA in healthy donors. The PCR employed 60 Vbeta primers together with 13 Jbeta primers. The method was immunoSEQ multiplex PCR; TCRdb's version includes in-frame clones alone and lacks a portion of them. The data hold around 70,000 clones, with 75% observed a single time. The sample was PBMCs. Receptor source: a man in his sixties or seventies in good health and CMV-seronegative.

The gene calls are TRBV11-2 and TRBJ2-7; 7 bases align to TRBD2. Germline trimming cut 1 base from V and 3 bases from J; bases unmatched to any gene: 9. The CDR3 runs to 16 residues. Looked up from germline, CDR1 is SGHAT and CDR2 is FQNNGV. The CDR3 DNA sequence: TGTGCCAGCAGCTTAGGCTCGGGACTAATCTTCTACGAGCAGTACTTC. This encodes CASSLGSGLIFYEQYF.

This chain links TRBV7-9 with TRBJ1-2, with D perhaps matching TRBD1 (6 bases). The CDR3 sequence is 13 residues long. The V gene's germline CDR1 is SEHNR and CDR2 FQNEAQ (reference sequence). Trimming shortened V by 5 bases and J by 4 bases, and 11 bases separated the two germline ends. CDR3 bases: TGTGCCAGCAGCCGGGACATCCTCTATGGCTACACCTTC. Encoded protein: CASSRDILYGYTF.

The DNA of the CDR3 is TGTGCCAGCAGCTCCCGGACTAGCGGGAGAGGCGCAGATACGCAGTATTTT. Its translation: CASSSRTSGRGADTQYF. The chain carries TRBV13 and TRBJ2-3, with 13 positions matching TRBD2. Germline lookup yields CDR1 PRHDT and CDR2 FYEKMQ (reference sequence). The V segment lost 4 bases and the J segment 4 bases; nucleotides outside the gene matches: 8. This CDR3 comprises 17 residues.

The chain joins TRBV19 to TRBJ1-1, with TRBD1 as a possible D gene (5 bases). CDR1 is LNHDA and CDR2 is SQIVND in the germline V gene (reference sequence). V lost 2 bases and J 1 base, leaving 8 bases between the germline ends. CDR3 length: 14 amino acids. The DNA of the CDR3 is TGTGCCAGTAGTATAATAGGGGCGAACACTGAAGCTTTCTTT. It encodes CASSIIGANTEAFF.

The J gene is TRBJ2-1, the V gene TRBV7-8; 11 nucleotides match TRBD2. Looked up from germline, CDR1 is SGHVS and CDR2 is FQNEAQ. V lost 5 bases and J lost 1; bases outside the gene matches: 7. This CDR3 contains 17 residues. The CDR3 region is CASSLYSGGASYNEQFF. The CDR3 region has the DNA TGTGCCAGCAGCCTATATAGCGGGGGGGCTTCCTACAATGAGCAGTTCTTC. Filled out from reference TRBV7-8 and TRBJ2-1, the complete variable domain reads GAGVSQSPRYKVAKRGQDVALRCDPISGHVSLFWYQQALGQGPEFLTYFQNEAQLDKSGLPSDRFFAERPEGSVSTLKIQRTQQEDSAVYLCASSLYSGGASYNEQFFGPGTRLTVL.

The chain has TRBV28 and TRBJ1-1; unclear D gene. The germline V gene has CDR1 MDHEN and CDR2 SYDVKM. This CDR3 region has 13 residues. Trimming shortened V by 4 bases and J by 1 base, and 7 bases separated the two germline ends. CDR3: CASSSAQNTEAFF. For the CDR3, the DNA is TGTGCCAGCAGTTCCGCACAGAACACTGAAGCTTTCTTT.

This clone was counted only a few times. V is TRBV27 and J is TRBJ1-5; no clear D gene. This CDR3 spans 12 amino acids. CDR1 is MNHEY and CDR2 is SMNVEV in the germline V gene (reference sequence). Trimming stripped 5 bases from V and 5 bases from J, with 7 bases between. The CDR3 DNA is TGTGCCAGCAGTCCTACAGATCAGCCCCAGCATTTT. Protein sequence: CASSPTDQPQHF.

The V gene is TRBV25-1, the J gene TRBJ2-5, with 7 bases aligning to TRBD1. The CDR3 consists of 17 residues. The V segment lost 1 base and the J segment 0 bases; nucleotides outside the gene matches: 8. Germline V gene data show CDR1 as MGHDK and CDR2 as SYGVNS. As DNA, the CDR3 is TGTGCCAGCAGTGAATCCTCGGACAGGACAGACCAAGAGACCCAGTACTTC. The encoded protein is CASSESSDRTDQETQYF.

J is TRBJ1-2 and V is TRBV4-3; 7 bases match TRBD1. The length of the CDR3 is 15 residues. Trimming took 3 bases from V and 7 from J; bases not matched to a gene: 11. From germline, CDR1 is LGHNA and CDR2 YSLEER. The CDR3 nucleotides read TGCGCCAGCAGCCACGCCGACAGGGTCAAGGTTGGCTACACCTTC. Translating gives CASSHADRVKVGYTF.

This clone has more than one count but fewer than ten. V and J are TRBV6-5 and TRBJ1-6; possibly TRBD1 for D (6 bases). V lost 2 bases and J 9 bases, leaving 11 bases between the germline ends. This CDR3 region has 14 residues. Germline V gene sequence: CDR1 MNHEY, CDR2 SVGAGI. DNA for the CDR3: TGTGCCAGCAGTTACGGGGGCAGGGGTTCACCCCTCCACTTT. This gives the protein CASSYGGRGSPLHF.

The chain joins TRBV5-6 to TRBJ1-1; D possibly corresponds to TRBD1 (6 bases). The CDR3 is made up of 18 amino acids. V was trimmed by 3 bases and J by 5 bases, leaving 26 bases between them. CDR1 SGHDT and CDR2 YYEEEE come from the germline V gene. The CDR3 DNA is TGTGCCAGCAGCTCGACCCGTATCTACCGGGACAAGGATACTGAAGCTTTCTTT. As protein: CASSSTRIYRDKDTEAFF.

This clone was seen only a few times. The chain links TRBV5-1 to TRBJ2-6; D gene ambiguous. Germline V lookup: CDR1 SGHRS, CDR2 YFSETQ. V lost 2 bases and J lost 3, with 12 bases in between. The CDR3 loop spans 16 amino acids. The CDR3 DNA reads as TGCGCCAGCAGCTTACCCTCATTACATGGGGCCAACGTCCTGACTTTC. Protein sequence: CASSLPSLHGANVLTF.

The gene calls are TRBV21-1 and TRBJ2-5; TRBD2 is the table's D call and was not checked against the DNA. The better agreement between TRBJ2-7 and the DNA end casts doubt on the J call. TRBV21-1 is noted as a pseudogene. The CDR3 runs to 14 residues. CDR3 sequence (DNA): TGTGCCAGCAGCAAAGGGAGGTTGTCTCTCGAGCAGTACTTC. This encodes CASSKGRLSLEQYF.

This clone was picked up one time. The V and J genes are TRBV9 and TRBJ2-2, with TRBD2 matching 12 bases. V lost 0 bases to trimming and J lost 6 bases; unmatched junction nucleotides: 3. Germline CDR1 is SGDLS and CDR2 is YYNGEE. This CDR3 region has 16 residues. CDR3: CASSVVASGRAGELFF. CDR3 nucleotide sequence: TGTGCCAGCAGCGTAGTGGCTAGCGGGAGGGCCGGGGAGCTGTTTTTT.

V usage is TRBV7-2 and J usage is TRBJ2-7, with 9 bases matching TRBD1. Unmatched junction bases numbered 8, after V lost 3 bases and J lost 2 bases. The CDR3 is made up of 16 amino acids. Looked up from germline, CDR1 is SGHTA and CDR2 is FQGNSA. The CDR3: CASSFAGTGIPYEQYF. CDR3 nucleotide sequence: TGTGCCAGCAGCTTCGCTGGGACAGGGATACCCTACGAGCAGTACTTC. The variable domain in full, with the rest retrieved from reference TRBV7-2 and TRBJ2-7, is GAGVSQSPSNKVTEKGKDVELRCDPISGHTALYWYRQSLGQGLEFLIYFQGNSAPDKSGLPSDRFSAERTGGSVSTLTIQRTQQEDSAVYLCASSFAGTGIPYEQYFGPGTRLTVT.

As for this clone: Compared with germline, one end of the junction differs, possibly owing to a read error. The rearrangement joins TRBV7-9 to TRBJ1-4; D uncertain. Germline CDR1 SEHNR, CDR2 FQNEAQ (reference sequence). This CDR3 spans 14 amino acids. The CDR3 DNA reads as TGTTCCAGCAGCTTTAACATGGCTAATGAAAAACTGTTTTTT. This gives the protein CSSSFNMANEKLFF.

The chain has TRBV12-5 and TRBJ1-1; 10 bases map to TRBD1. The germline CDR1 and CDR2 sequences are LGHNT and FRNRAP. V shed 0 bases and J 0 bases; nucleotides not matched to a gene: 4. The CDR3 runs 17 residues. The CDR3: CASGLVLTGGMNTEAFF. The DNA for the CDR3 is TGTGCTAGTGGTTTGGTTTTGACAGGGGGCATGAACACTGAAGCTTTCTTT.

The table lists this clone with a few counts. This chain links TRBV2 with TRBJ1-1, with D possibly being TRBD1 (5 bases). V was trimmed by 5 bases and J by 7 bases, leaving 17 bases between them. Germline-derived CDR1 and CDR2 are SNHLY and FYNNEI. The length of the CDR3 is 14 residues. CDR3: CASSRDSNQNEAFF. In DNA form, the CDR3 reads TGTGCCAGCAGTCGAGACAGCAACCAGAATGAAGCTTTCTTT.

This chain links TRBV6-1 with TRBJ2-7; the D gene is possibly TRBD1 (6 bases). Trimming removed 6 bases from V and 2 bases from J, with 14 bases in between. Germline CDR1 reads MNHNS; CDR2 reads SASEGT. This CDR3 comprises 14 residues. CDR3 DNA sequence: TGTGCCAGCAGGAGGACAGCATCTACCTACGAGCAGTACTTC. Amino acids: CASRRTASTYEQYF.

This clone was seen only a few times. For the CDR3, the DNA is TGTGCCAGTAACTCCGGAGTGAACACTGAAGCTTTCTTT. Translating it yields CASNSGVNTEAFF. The chain employs TRBV19 and TRBJ1-1; no clear D. Germline V gene data show CDR1 as LNHDA and CDR2 as SQIVND (reference sequence). With 7 bases removed from V and 0 bases from J, the gap between germline ends came to 9 bases. The CDR3 has 13 amino acids.

The rearrangement uses TRBV5-1 and TRBJ1-3, with TRBD1 as a possible D gene (6 bases). The CDR3 is 15 residues long. Germline V gene data show CDR1 as SGHRS and CDR2 as YFSETQ. Trimming cost V 4 bases and J 4 bases, with 15 bases left between them. This chain's CDR3 is CASSLGAAGGNTIYF. CDR3 nucleotides: TGCGCCAGCAGCCTGGGGGCCGCAGGGGGAAACACCATATATTTT.

The chain has TRBV28 and TRBJ1-2, with 8 nucleotides matching TRBD1. V shed 5 bases and J 4 bases; nucleotides not matched to a gene: 15. This CDR3 spans 17 amino acids. Germline lookup yields CDR1 MDHEN and CDR2 SYDVKM. The CDR3 region has the DNA TGTGCCAGCAGTATGAGGGGCAGGGGGCGCGGTGGCTATGGCTACACCTTC. It codes for CASSMRGRGRGGYGYTF.

The gene calls are TRBV7-9 and TRBJ1-1; D unclear. The CDR3 totals 15 residues. The ends were cut back, 5 bases at V and 3 bases at J, with 16 bases in the middle. From germline, CDR1 is SEHNR and CDR2 FQNEAQ (reference sequence). In nucleotides, the CDR3 is TGTGCCAGCAGCGGATTAAATGTGGGAGACACTGAAGCTTTCTTT. Translated, it gives CASSGLNVGDTEAFF.

V usage is TRBV6-5 and J usage is TRBJ2-1, with 7 nucleotides matching TRBD2. This CDR3 is 13 amino acids long. Germline-derived CDR1 and CDR2 are MNHEY and SVGAGI. J lost 4 bases, V lost 6 bases, and 3 bases had no gene match. CDR3 coding DNA: TGTGCCAGCAGCCCCGGGAGGTACAATGAGCAGTTCTTC. Amino acids: CASSPGRYNEQFF.

V gene TRBV18 combines with J gene TRBJ2-2; no definite D call. The CDR3 covers 15 residues. V shed 2 bases and J shed 1 base, with 8 bases lying between them. Germline values: CDR1 KGHSH, CDR2 LQKENI. The DNA for the CDR3 is TGTGCCAGCTCACCAAATCACAGGAACACCGGGGAGCTGTTTTTT. It encodes CASSPNHRNTGELFF.

The chain employs TRBV9 and TRBJ2-2, with TRBD1 identical over 9 bases. V gave up 3 bases and J gave up 6 bases; unmatched junction bases: 6. This CDR3 is built from 15 residues. Germline-derived CDR1 and CDR2 are SGDLS and YYNGEE. As DNA, the CDR3 is TGTGCCAGCAGCGGAGGGACAGGGAAGTCCGGGGAGCTGTTTTTT. Translating it yields CASSGGTGKSGELFF.

The genes are TRBV10-1 and TRBJ2-7; D possibly corresponds to TRBD2 (6 bases). Germline loops: CDR1 WNHNN, CDR2 SYGVQD (reference sequence). The V end lost 2 bases, the J end lost 10 bases, and 12 bases lay between the germline ends. The CDR3 is made up of 12 amino acids. The CDR3 protein is CASSESSGVQYF. CDR3 DNA: TGCGCCAGCAGTGAGAGTTCGGGGGTCCAGTACTTC.

The chain links TRBV18 to TRBJ1-2, with TRBD1 identical over 7 bases. The CDR3 sequence is 14 residues long. The germline V gene has CDR1 KGHSH and CDR2 LQKENI. V shed 5 bases and J 2 bases; nucleotides not matched to a gene: 5. The CDR3 nucleotides are TGTGCCAGCTCAACGGGACAGTCAAACTATGGCTACACCTTC. This sequence encodes CASSTGQSNYGYTF. Full variable domain (missing parts from reference TRBV18 and TRBJ1-2): NAGVMQNPRHLVRRRGQEARLRCSPMKGHSHVYWYRQLPEEGLKFMVYLQKENIIDESGMPKERFSAEFPKEGPSILRIQQVVRGDSAAYFCASSTGQSNYGYTFGSGTRLTVV.